This T cell receptor beta chain is from a study of siplizumab effects on memory and regulatory T cells. The CDR3 totals 15 residues. Repertoires were generated with immunoSEQ multiplex PCR, while TCRdb's copy carries only in-frame clones and drops some. The data hold 110,000 or so clones, with about 90% observed a single time. Sequences were obtained from Tregs sorted from blood. The chain couples TRBV21-1 to TRBJ1-3. TRBV21-1 has pseudogene status. The source is a human donor in good health. CDR3 in DNA: TGTGCCAGCAGCAAGCCGCTTCAGGCGCGGGAGACCATATATTTT. Residues: CASSKPLQARETIYF.